Listed here are 24 T cell receptor beta chains from one sample, sequenced in a study of metastatic and nonmetastatic thyroid tumors (dated by TCRdb to the early 2020s). Before undergoing thyroid surgery, none of the patients had been given any kind of treatment. Library creation used PCR. TCRdb shows the sequencer as Illumina HiSeq 4000. Starting from the raw public reads, TCRdb applied fastp trimming at Q25, assembled clones with MiXCR and retained in-frame beta chains. This sample comprises tens of thousands of clones, roughly 10% of them detected only once. Roughly 25% of the sample is held by the ten biggest clonotypes. The source material was blood. The receptors were sampled from a female donor with papillary thyroid cancer or a benign thyroid nodule (not recorded which). Some clones in this sample may be carry-over from other donors' samples.

This clone has a handful of counts. This may stem from a read error, because a much larger clone lies one nucleotide away. Other DNA sequences of this sample code for an identical CDR3. V gene TRBV29-1 combines with J gene TRBJ2-7, with 8 bases identical to TRBD2. The V gene's germline CDR1 is SQVTM and CDR2 ANQGSEA. The V gene end was trimmed by 3 bases and the J gene end by 6 bases; junction bases not matched to a gene: 10. The CDR3 contains 14 residues. CDR3 sequence reads: CSVDGGAGEREQYF. In DNA, the CDR3 is TGCAGCGTTGACGGGGGGGCTGGTGAGCGCGAGCAGTACTTC.

This clone was found many times. The chain couples TRBV19 to TRBJ2-2, with 8 nucleotides matching TRBD1. V lost 6 bases to trimming and J lost 5 bases; unmatched junction nucleotides: 5. The CDR3 has 14 residues. Per the germline V gene, CDR1 is LNHDA and CDR2 is SQIVND (reference sequence). DNA of the CDR3: TGTGCCAGTAGGGGGACAGGAGGGACCGGGGAGCTGTTTTTT. It encodes CASRGTGGTGELFF. The entire variable domain, with the rest obtained from reference TRBV19 and TRBJ2-2, is as follows: DGGITQSPKYLFRKEGQNVTLSCEQNLNHDAMYWYRQDPGQGLRLIYYSQIVNDFQKGDIAEGYSVSREKKESFPLTVTSAQKNPTAFYLCASRGTGGTGELFFGEGSRLTVL.

This clone was seen at least ten times. V and J are TRBV3-1 and TRBJ1-1; the D gene is possibly TRBD1 (5 bases). In germline, CDR1 is LGHDT, CDR2 YNNKEL (reference sequence). V was shortened by 1 base and J by 11 bases, with 14 bases between the two germline ends. The CDR3 covers 13 residues. DNA for the CDR3: TGTGCCAGCAGCCAAGGGGCCCGGGGGGAGGCTTTCTTT. Protein sequence: CASSQGARGEAFF.

This clone was counted at least ten times. The chain carries TRBV28 and TRBJ2-2; TRBD1 matches 7 bases. The ends lost 6 bases at V and 6 bases at J; junction bases unmatched: 7. Germline CDR1 and CDR2: MDHEN and SYDVKM. The CDR3 length is 14 residues. CDR3 bases: TGTGCCAGCAGAAATACAGGGGCGGCCGGGGAGCTGTTTTTT. Translated: CASRNTGAAGELFF. The full variable domain, its missing parts supplied by reference TRBV28 and TRBJ2-2, is DVKVTQSSRYLVKRTGEKVFLECVQDMDHENMFWYRQDPGLGLRLIYFSYDVKMKEKGDIPEGYSVSREKKERFSLILESASTNQTSMYLCASRNTGAAGELFFGEGSRLTVL.

This sequence joins TRBV5-1 and TRBJ1-6, with D maybe TRBD1 (6 bases). This CDR3 spans 14 amino acids. The germline V gene has CDR1 SGHRS and CDR2 YFSETQ. V was shortened by 4 bases and J by 7 bases, with 12 bases between the two germline ends. CDR3 DNA sequence: TGCGCCAGCAGCGTCACAGGGTCGAATTCACCCCTCCACTTT. Residues: CASSVTGSNSPLHF.

This clone was seen repeatedly, ten times or more. V is TRBV21-1 and J is TRBJ2-2; the D segment call TRBD1 is taken from the table without a DNA check. TRBV21-1 is a recognized pseudogene. This CDR3 is built from 19 residues. In nucleotides, the CDR3 is TGTGCCAGCAGCACCCACCCACGGACAGGGGAGCCGGACACCGGGGAGCTGTTTTTT. Protein sequence: CASSTHPRTGEPDTGELFF.

In this sample, this clone turned up a few times. This may come from a read error, since a much larger clone is one base off. The conserved phenylalanine or tryptophan normally closing the CDR3 is absent here, so this likely arose from a read error. The chain joins TRBV19 to TRBJ1-2, with a possible D match to TRBD1 (6 bases). V lost 7 bases, J lost 0 bases, and 12 bases lay in between. There are 14 residues in the CDR3. The V gene's germline CDR1 is LNHDA and CDR2 SQIVND (reference sequence). The CDR3 loop is CASNAGAANYGYTS. The CDR3 DNA reads TGTGCCAGTAACGCAGGGGCAGCTAACTATGGCTACACCTCC.

V usage is TRBV7-2 and J usage is TRBJ2-7; D is undetermined. Germline V gene sequence: CDR1 SGHTA, CDR2 FQGNSA. Deletions cut 1 base from V and 3 bases from J, with 13 bases between. The length of the CDR3 is 15 residues. CDR3: CASSLGSSPYYEQYF. As DNA, the CDR3 is TGTGCCAGCAGCTTAGGGTCGTCCCCCTACTACGAGCAGTACTTC.

This clone was seen many times. The rearrangement joins TRBV7-3 to TRBJ2-2; 8 positions match TRBD2. The trim removed 5 bases at V and 6 bases at J, leaving 5 bases unmatched. The germline V gene encodes CDR1 SGHTA and CDR2 FQGTGA. The CDR3 covers 14 residues. In nucleotides, the CDR3 is TGTGCCAGCAGCACAGGACTAGCTTCCGGGGAGCTGTTTTTT. Translation gives CASSTGLASGELFF.

This clone was counted ten times or more. The rearrangement joins TRBV2 to TRBJ2-7, with TRBD2 matching over 10 bases. Trimming cost V 5 bases and J 2 bases; bases outside gene matches: 3. This CDR3 region has 14 residues. Germline CDR1 SNHLY, CDR2 FYNNEI. As DNA, the CDR3 is TGTGCCAGCAGTTTAGCGGGAGGAGCCTACGAGCAGTACTTC. Its translation is CASSLAGGAYEQYF.

The table lists this clone with many counts. V is TRBV28 and J is TRBJ1-2; a weak D match, TRBD1 (5 bases). CDR3 length: 14 amino acids. Germline V lookup: CDR1 MDHEN, CDR2 SYDVKM. The germline V and J ends were trimmed by 6 bases and 8 bases, with 19 bases remaining between them. The DNA for the CDR3 is TGTGCCAGCAGCAAAGGAAGAGGGGTAGGGGGCTACACCTTC. It specifies CASSKGRGVGGYTF.

This clone came up many times. V usage is TRBV7-4 and J usage is TRBJ2-7; 8 bases are shared with TRBD2. CDR1 and CDR2 from the germline V gene are SGHVT and SQSDAQ. The CDR3 consists of 14 residues. CDR3 region: CPDVRLANSYEQYF. The CDR3, as DNA: TGTCCCGATGTCAGACTAGCGAACTCCTACGAGCAGTACTTC.

Points on this clone: Germline and junction disagree at one end, which may indicate a read error. This rearrangement joins TRBV5-1 to TRBJ2-7; D unclear. This CDR3 spans 14 amino acids. Germline lookup yields CDR1 SGHRS and CDR2 YFSETQ. For the CDR3, the DNA is TGCGCCAGCAGCTTGGGTTGGCATAACTACGAGCGGTACTTC. Protein product: CASSLGWHNYERYF.

This clone showed up many times. CDR3: CASSSTSGSGELFF. The DNA for the CDR3 is TGTGCCAGCAGCTCCACTAGCGGGAGCGGGGAGCTGTTTTTT. This rearrangement joins TRBV5-6 to TRBJ2-2, with 11 bases that match TRBD2. Germline V gene lookup returns CDR1 SGHDT and CDR2 YYEEEE. The CDR3 sequence is 14 residues long. Unmatched junction bases numbered 2, after V lost 3 bases and J lost 7 bases.

This clone was found many times. The chain carries TRBV7-7 and TRBJ2-1; 14 bases are a match to TRBD2. The germline V gene has CDR1 SSHAT and CDR2 FNYEAQ (reference sequence). Trimming removed 4 bases from V and 8 bases from J; junction bases left unmatched: 7. CDR3 size: 16 residues. The CDR3 nucleotides read TGTGCCAGCAGCTCAAGACTAGCGGGAGGGCCCTATGAGCAGTTCTTC. Translation: CASSSRLAGGPYEQFF.

This clone showed up just a few times. The chain couples TRBV15 to TRBJ1-5, with D perhaps matching TRBD1 (5 bases). V was pared by 0 bases and J by 13 bases, with 13 bases between. The germline gives CDR1 LNHNV, CDR2 YYDKDF (reference sequence). CDR3 length: 13 residues. CDR3 sequence reads: CATSREGGEVQHF. The CDR3 bases are TGTGCCACCAGCAGAGAGGGGGGGGAGGTACAGCATTTT.

Ten or more counts support this clone. The chain combines TRBV18 with TRBJ2-2; 13 positions agree with TRBD2. The J segment lost 12 bases and the V segment lost 3 bases, leaving 4 bases of the junction unmatched. Germline V gives CDR1 KGHSH, CDR2 LQKENI. CDR3 length: 14 residues. CDR3 bases: TGTGCCAGCTCACCGGCGACTAGCGGGGGGAAGCTGTTTTTT. Encoded protein: CASSPATSGGKLFF.

This clone was recorded at least ten times. V usage is TRBV25-1 and J usage is TRBJ2-3, with 12 bases that match TRBD2. V was pared by 1 base and J by 5 bases, with 4 bases of the junction left unmatched. This CDR3 spans 16 amino acids. CDR1 is MGHDK, CDR2 SYGVNS, per germline. In nucleotides, the CDR3 is TGTGCCAGCAGTGAATTTTTGACTAGCGGGAGAGATACGCAGTATTTT. Encoded protein: CASSEFLTSGRDTQYF.

This clone was seen ten or more times. The chain couples TRBV20-1 to TRBJ1-1; D not certain. Germline CDR1 DFQATT, CDR2 SNEGSKA (reference sequence). Between the trimmed V and J ends, which lost 4 bases and 3 bases, there was a span of 9 bases. The CDR3 is 12 residues long. The CDR3 is CSATRQYTEAFF. The CDR3 region has the DNA TGCAGTGCTACCCGACAATACACTGAAGCTTTCTTT.

This clone was seen a single time. The chain combines TRBV7-8 with TRBJ1-2; D unresolved. Per germline, CDR1 SGHVS and CDR2 FQNEAQ. V dropped 5 bases and J dropped 5 bases, with 18 bases sitting between them. This CDR3 is 15 amino acids long. The CDR3 DNA is TGTGCCAGCAGCCGGGAGTGTGATCTCTCTTATGGCTACACCTTC. This encodes CASSRECDLSYGYTF.

Note on this clone: A much larger clone is a single base away; this may be a read error. The chain couples TRBV7-9 to TRBJ1-6; 10 bases align to TRBD1. The CDR3 runs to 14 residues. From germline, CDR1 is SEHNR and CDR2 FQNEAQ (reference sequence). CDR3 region: CASRGTGDNSPPHF. CDR3 nucleotide sequence: TGTGCCAGCAGAGGGACAGGGGATAATTCACCCCCCCACTTT.

This clone was picked up many times. The CDR3 is CSARSTQGRFNMNTEAFF. The CDR3 coding sequence is TGCAGTGCTAGGTCTACGCAGGGTCGGTTTAACATGAACACTGAAGCTTTCTTT. The genes are TRBV20-1 and TRBJ1-1; maybe TRBD1 (5 bases). This CDR3 has 18 amino acids. Germline CDR1 and CDR2: DFQATT and SNEGSKA (reference sequence). V was clipped by 3 bases and J by 0 bases, with 23 bases between them.

This clone was recorded at least ten times. The chain has TRBV7-8 and TRBJ2-1; D is unclear. Germline lookup yields CDR1 SGHVS and CDR2 FQNEAQ. Trimming removed 0 bases from V and 6 bases from J, with 0 bases in between. The CDR3 is 11 amino acids. CDR3 in amino acids: CASSLANEQFF. In DNA, the CDR3 is TGTGCCAGCAGCTTAGCCAATGAGCAGTTCTTC.

Many counts were recorded for this clone. J is TRBJ2-3 and V is TRBV12-3 or TRBV12-4; TRBD2 agrees at 7 bases. The CDR3 extends over 16 amino acids. V lost 3 bases to trimming and J lost 4 bases; unmatched junction nucleotides: 10. Here the CDR3 reads CASSLFTGRAADTQYF. In DNA, the CDR3 is TGTGCCAGCAGTTTGTTTACGGGGAGGGCCGCAGATACGCAGTATTTT.